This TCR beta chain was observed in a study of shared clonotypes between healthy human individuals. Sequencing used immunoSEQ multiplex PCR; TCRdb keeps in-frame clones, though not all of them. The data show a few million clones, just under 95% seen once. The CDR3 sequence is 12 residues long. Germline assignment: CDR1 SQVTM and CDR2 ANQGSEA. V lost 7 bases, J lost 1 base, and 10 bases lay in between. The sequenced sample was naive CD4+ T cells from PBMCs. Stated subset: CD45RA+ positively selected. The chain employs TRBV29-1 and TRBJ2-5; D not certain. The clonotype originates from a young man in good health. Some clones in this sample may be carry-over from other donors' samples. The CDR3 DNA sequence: TGCAGCGGTAGGGTCCCCCAAGAGACCCAGTACTTC. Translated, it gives CSGRVPQETQYF.